A single T cell receptor beta chain is shown here with its context. A single count supports this clone. Its binding antigen is unknown. No per-base quality is available; no much larger clone lies one base away. V drops 2 bases and J drops 5 bases, leaving 27 bases in between. Spanning cysteine to phenylalanine, the CDR3 consists of 19 amino acids. The entry retains the CDR3 DNA only, 57 bases that are in frame from base 1. The germline V gene (reference sequence) gives CDR1 as LNHDA and CDR2 as SQIVND. This specimen belongs to a study of T cell responses to AZD1222 COVID-19 vaccine (dated by TCRdb to the early 2020s). About the study as a whole: A total of 240 or so trial participants underwent TCR sequencing, of whom about 210 had received two doses of AZD1222 and roughly 26 had received two doses of the MenACWY control vaccine. Enrollment into the trials was organized by age into subgroups of 18-55, 56-69 and 70-plus years, and those subgroups contained roughly 150, 30 and 60 TCR-sequenced participants, respectively.

General conclusions and limits of the study: Most participants were white British and females outnumbered males, and the authors suggested that clonal diversity may have been underestimated. Because no day 14 peak-response samples were available, repertoires were characterized only after the peak T cell response. Reportedly, almost half of the unique spike-specific TCRs recognized epitopes lying outside the regions that are mutated in the B.1.351 and B.1.1.7 variants. CD4 TCRs associated with the vaccine covered the entire spike protein, and the dominant responses were in regions 160-218 and 743-854. Spike-specific TCR breadth and depth rose significantly after two AZD1222 doses compared with day 0 and with MenACWY recipients. Conclusions about previously exposed vaccinees are limited, since just a handful of AZD1222 recipients were seropositive for SARS-CoV-2 at baseline. The 56-69-year group was small, and its depth increase did not reach significance, likely because of low power.

This specimen's time point label, per the study, means: about 28 days (+/-7) after the second vaccine dose. AZD1222 recipients given second doses at about 4 weeks or at about 12 weeks were pooled, since spike-specific TCR depth and breadth were not found to differ between the two schedules. The vaccinee samples were drawn from two UK trials, COV001 and COV002, one of which was a single-blind randomized controlled phase 2/3 trial testing AZD1222 (ChAdOx1 nCoV-19) in healthy adults. For TCRbeta chain sequencing, PBMC samples from trial participants were taken at day 0 and at day 28 after the second dose. The CDR3 regions of human TCRbeta chains were subjected to immunosequencing. From the authors' description of their analysis: Repertoire TCRs were matched against a reference library of SARS-CoV-2-specific TCRs generated with the MIRA antigen-specificity platform. Breadth was defined as the fraction of unique TCRs that were SARS-CoV-2-associated. Depth was defined as the fraction of total T cells that were SARS-CoV-2-associated. Using the MIRA data, every spike-specific TCR was mapped to the spike region that the TCR reacted to and assigned to either a CD4 or a CD8 class. Log10-transformed breadth and depth values were compared by one-way ANOVA with Sidak's multiple comparisons tests. Sourced from immuneACCESS, this table was stored by TCRdb with only in-frame sequences that have V and J called. A share of the clones is absent; for the studies checked, an unresolved V gene accounts for under half, and the remainder has no known explanation. Clone size and the V and J calls come from that table; the DNA yielded D and trimming. Present in this sample are around 160,000 clones, 92% of which were seen just once. The biggest ten clones account for 1% to 1.5% of the sample.

The sequence links TRBV19 to TRBJ1-2; matching of 6 bases hints at TRBD1 as the D gene. Sample: peripheral blood, taken 28 days after the second AZD1222 dose. The TCR comes from an adult who received the AZD1222 COVID-19 vaccine. In nucleotide form, the sequence is TGTGCCAGTAGTATAAAGCTACCTCGGGGGCTTAAATCCGTATATGGCTACACCTTC. Translated, it reads CASSIKLPRGLKSVYGYTF. Supplemented by the reference TRBV19 and TRBJ1-2 proteins around the CDR3, the complete variable domain is DGGITQSPKYLFRKEGQNVTLSCEQNLNHDAMYWYRQDPGQGLRLIYYSQIVNDFQKGDIAEGYSVSREKKESFPLTVTSAQKNPTAFYLCASSIKLPRGLKSVYGYTFGSGTRLTVV.